This TCR beta chain emerged from a study of CD8 T cells in ankylosing spondylitis. Regarding the study as a whole: Significant enrichment of disease-linked clones was reported in matched ankylosing spondylitis synovial fluid. A TCR beta motif of about eight highly homologous variants seemed to mark ankylosing spondylitis blood.

This clonotype came up many times. Its matching antigen is unknown. A single record per CDR3 protein comes from TCRdb applying MiXCR to the 5' RACE reads. The profile shows about 800,000 distinct CDR3 sequences, 12% of them singletons. The germline V and J ends were trimmed by 5 bases and 4 bases, with 20 bases remaining between them. CDR1 is SEHNR, CDR2 FQNEAQ, per germline (reference sequence). The CDR3 length is 16 residues. The sequencing sample was made of blood, either unsorted or a sorted T cell fraction (not recorded which). The clonotype originates from a male donor with ankylosing spondylitis. This rearrangement joins TRBV7-9 to TRBJ1-2; D gene uncertain. The CDR3 spells CASSPSGDRDLYGYTF. The CDR3 nucleotides are TGTGCCAGCAGCCCCTCCGGGGATCGCGACCTCTATGGCTACACCTTC.